This TCR beta chain was sequenced in a study of T cell responses to AZD1222 COVID-19 vaccine. Across the whole study: Timing groups of about 4 and about 12 weeks for second doses were pooled. Study results and limitations: The breadth and depth of Spike-specific TCRs increased once two AZD1222 doses had been given. The repertoires were collected only after the peak T cell response. Within unmutated variant regions lay the reported targets of nearly half of spike-specific TCRs.

V trimming: 3 bases; J trimming: 5 bases; junction bases outside the gene matches: 3. From germline, CDR1 is SGHRS and CDR2 YFSETQ. The CDR3 sequence is 15 residues long. Concerning this clone: Its target is unknown.

Profiled with immunoSEQ multiplex PCR; TCRdb holds only in-frame clones, not every one. The sample includes about 88,000 clones, 89% of them seen just once. The material sequenced was peripheral blood, taken on day 0 of AZD1222 vaccination. This TCR was recovered from an adult in good health. This rearrangement joins TRBV5-1 to TRBJ2-1, with TRBD2 matching over 12 bases. Here the CDR3 reads CASSWTSGNNNEQFF. The CDR3 nucleotides are TGCGCCAGCAGCTGGACTAGCGGGAACAACAATGAGCAGTTCTTC.